Only a few counts were recorded for the clone carrying this TCR beta chain. Its specificity is unknown. A second PCR, run for about 7 to 11 cycles, used a sample-barcoded 5' primer plus a J-beta primer mix. CDR3-containing paired-end reads numbering at least 2.5 million came from each sample. TCRdb recomputed calls from the 5' RACE reads with MiXCR, one row per CDR3 protein. The table includes over 1.5 million distinct CDR3 sequences, approximately 50% detected once. This entry comes from a study of blood T cells in healthy people across ages. Study-level results: The recorded TCR beta diversity per million T cells decreased in a roughly linear manner with age. There were more naive CD4+ cells and higher diversity in long-lived donors than in aged donors.

The germline gives CDR1 SGHTA, CDR2 FQGNSA. The CDR3 loop spans 17 amino acids. V shed 0 bases and J shed 1 base, with 16 bases lying between them. What was sequenced was blood. The chain combines TRBV7-2 with TRBJ2-7, with D hard to call. The receptor was isolated from a woman aged 40 to 50 in good health. Here the CDR3 reads CASSLARGRTTSYEQYF. CDR3 nucleotides: TGTGCCAGCAGCTTAGCGCGTGGCCGAACCACTTCCTACGAGCAGTACTTC.